The T cell receptor beta chain under discussion was sequenced for a study of shared clonotypes between healthy human individuals. On the study more broadly: CD4 naive cells filled three plates per donor, CD4 memory three, CD8 naive two and CD8 memory one.

CDR3 length equals 14 residues. V was clipped by 1 base and J by 9 bases; unmatched bases: 4. Germline CDR1 is SGHAT and CDR2 is FQNNGV. CD8 cells classed as naive were CD45RO-negative and positively selected for CCR7, excluding terminally differentiated effector memory CD45RA+ cells. The protocol was immunoSEQ multiplex PCR, while the TCRdb copy is restricted to in-frame clones and leaves out a portion. Found here are around 600,000 clones, about 95% of them singletons; the top ten hold over 0.1%. The sample was naive CD8+ T cells sorted from blood. This chain links TRBV11-2 with TRBJ2-1; TRBD2 agrees at 9 bases. The receptor's source is a woman in her twenties or thirties in good health. In nucleotides, the CDR3 is TGTGCCAGCAGCTTAGTTAAACTAGCGGGTGAGCAGTTCTTC. This gives the protein CASSLVKLAGEQFF.